Sequencing of this T cell receptor beta chain was carried out in a study of blood T cell repertoires in COVID-19. At the level of the study: The cDNA or gDNA used as material had been derived from T cells, B-cell-depleted T cells, or PBMCs.

From germline, CDR1 is MNHEY and CDR2 SVGEGT. This CDR3 comprises 12 residues. J gave up 6 bases and V 5 bases, and 3 bases lay outside the gene matches. Produced via immunoSEQ multiplex PCR; TCRdb's table is partial and in-frame only. The sample has about 98,000 clones; over 70% are singletons. The clonotype comes from a woman of 80 years or more with acute or convalescent COVID-19. Source material: peripheral blood. The chain couples TRBV6-2 or TRBV6-3 to TRBJ1-1; 7 bases match TRBD1. Here the CDR3 DNA reads TGTGCCAGCAGTACTACAGGGGCTGAAGCTTTCTTT. Protein product: CASSTTGAEAFF.